This TCR beta chain was sequenced during a study of blood T cell repertoires in COVID-19. The overall study: The United States, Italy and Spain provided the acute and convalescent COVID-19 samples. In each case, the material was cDNA or gDNA derived from T cells, B-cell-depleted T cells, or PBMCs.

Per germline, CDR1 LNHDA and CDR2 SQIVND (reference sequence). The V and J ends lost 9 bases and 3 bases, in that order; junction bases with no gene match: 14. This CDR3 is built from 16 residues. Authors' analysis steps: Amplifying reference gene primers gave estimates of nucleated cell counts. The protocol was immunoSEQ multiplex PCR, while the TCRdb copy is restricted to in-frame clones and leaves out a portion. V, J and clone size derive from that table, while D and trimming were established from the DNA sequence. The table has around 300,000 clones, roughly 90% seen once. This chain connects TRBV19 to TRBJ2-7; TRBD2 aligns across 10 bases. The sequenced sample consisted of peripheral blood. This receptor was obtained from a man between 18 and 29 years old with active or convalescent COVID-19. Here the CDR3 DNA reads TGTGCCAGCCAAGCGACCGGGACTAGCGTGAACTACGAGCAGTACTTC. Translated, it gives CASQATGTSVNYEQYF.